Listed here is a single TCR beta chain. Its antigen remains undetermined. Base qualities are not recorded, but no much larger clone differs from it by a single base. The CDR3 covers 14 residues, taking in both the cysteine and the phenylalanine. This entry keeps only the CDR3 DNA: 42 bases, framed from base 1. V gives up 6 bases and J gives up 2 bases, and the segment between their germline ends measures 12 bases. For CDR1 and CDR2, the germline V gene lists SGHRS and YFSETQ. The source of the sample is a study of CD8+ T cells in alopecia areata (dated 2018 in TCRdb). Notes on the research overall: Treated patients were enrolled in an open-label pilot trial of oral tofacitinib, 5 to 10 mg twice daily, for moderate-to-severe alopecia areata. Patients stayed on tofacitinib for 6 to 18 months and then had 6 months of follow-up off drug so that delayed response and recurrence could be assessed. In both human patients and the C3H/HeJ mouse model, the study applied high-throughput TCRbeta sequencing to look at T cell clonal expansion in alopecia areata. Human TCRbeta sequencing covered scalp tissue and sorted CD4+ and CD8+ peripheral blood T cells from patchy and totalis/universalis alopecia areata patients and healthy controls. Tofacitinib-treated patients had biopsies at baseline and at 4 and 24 weeks of treatment, with a later scalp biopsy in several patients. Scalp clonality was compared among normal scalp (n=4), patchy alopecia areata scalp (n=8), and alopecia totalis/universalis scalp (n=8). RNA was extracted with the PAXgene miRNA kit for fixed scalp, the miRNeasy kit for PBMCs, and the RNeasy kit for mouse skin. TCRbeta CDR3 regions were amplified by immunoSEQ multiplex PCR with 35 Vbeta forward and 13 Jbeta reverse primers. The investigation overall reported the following: Compared with mice, TCR sequences shared between patients were less clear, possibly partly because of HLA diversity across the patient population. Unlike mouse skin, which is dominated by gammadelta T cells, normal human skin has resident alphabeta T cells that are also sequenced, and this complicates analysis of the scalp TCR repertoire. Compared with normal scalp, lesional scalp, particularly in alopecia totalis/universalis, had higher clonality and more expanded CD8+ clones, which suggests antigenic drive.

The sample's time point label, decoded: baseline before oral tofacitinib. Lesional scalp punch biopsies and peripheral blood were collected from alopecia areata patients. After PBMCs were isolated by density centrifugation and stained for CD3, CD4 and CD8, a FACSAria was used to sort CD4+ and CD8+ T cells. The library was built by means of the immunoSEQ multiplex PCR assay. RNA was extracted from all samples and reverse transcribed into cDNA, which served as template for TCR sequencing. SuperScript III was used to make first-strand cDNA, primed with a 2:1 mix of oligo-dT and random hexamers. A synthetic immune receptor repertoire was used to measure amplification bias, and any remaining bias was corrected computationally. Concerning the study's data processing: Raw reads were preprocessed for error removal, and CDR3 was defined according to IMGT conventions as running from the conserved cysteine to phenylalanine. Clonality was calculated as 1 minus Shannon entropy normalized by log2 of the number of productive unique TCRs. Scalp TCRbeta sequences were cross-referenced with sorted blood CD4 and CD8 repertoires so that the CD4 or CD8 identity of scalp clones could be inferred. TCRdb re-hosts the immuneACCESS table, in-frame sequences only. Its copies lack some clones; in the studies checked, an unresolved V gene accounts for under half of them, and the cause for the rest is not known. V and J calls and clone size are as listed in that table; D and trimming were resolved from the DNA. The sample data list about 70,000 clones, and around half of these were observed just once. The ten largest clonotypes hold about 18% of the sample.

This clonotype originated in a human donor with alopecia areata. Source: CD8+ T cells sorted from blood, taken at week 0. The rearranged segments are TRBV5-1 and TRBJ2-1, with the D gene not clear enough to name. The nucleotide sequence reads TGCGCCAGCACTTGGGAATTGACCTACAATGAGCAGTTCTTC. Translated, it reads CASTWELTYNEQFF.